The 15 T cell receptor beta chains below were found in one sample sequenced in a study of cytomegalovirus exposure and HLA in healthy donors. Amplification used 60 Vbeta primers and 13 Jbeta primers. Sequencing was performed with immunoSEQ multiplex PCR; in TCRdb, only in-frame clones are kept and a portion is missing. The repertoire includes about 80,000 clones, about 80% of them detected once, and around a quarter sits in the top ten. Sequences were obtained from PBMCs. Receptors originate from a woman aged 50 to 60 in good health and CMV-seropositive.

The V and J genes are TRBV7-9 and TRBJ2-3, with D possibly matching TRBD2 (7 bases). The V gene's germline CDR1 is SEHNR and CDR2 FQNEAQ (reference sequence). V was clipped by 5 bases and J by 6 bases, with 21 bases between them. This CDR3 is 16 amino acids long. This CDR3 is CASSGRRGGFQDTQYF. The CDR3 coding sequence is TGTGCCAGCAGCGGGAGGAGGGGGGGTTTTCAGGATACGCAGTATTTT.

This chain links TRBV18 with TRBJ2-2; 9 nucleotides match TRBD1. Germline loops: CDR1 KGHSH, CDR2 LQKENI. The CDR3 is made up of 17 amino acids. V gave up 0 bases and J gave up 4 bases; unmatched junction bases: 6. CDR3 in amino acids: CASSPPVRDRVTGELFF. CDR3 bases: TGTGCCAGCTCACCACCGGTCCGGGACAGGGTCACCGGGGAGCTGTTTTTT.

This clone has a handful of counts. CDR3 residues: CASSQTSGGADEQYF. As DNA, the CDR3 is TGTGCCAGCAGCCAAACCAGCGGGGGGGCCGACGAGCAGTACTTC. The chain couples TRBV14 to TRBJ2-7, with 10 bases identical to TRBD2. This CDR3 is built from 15 residues. The germline gives CDR1 SGHDN, CDR2 FVKESK. J gave up 5 bases and V 2 bases, and 6 bases lay outside the gene matches.

V gene TRBV2 combines with J gene TRBJ1-5, with D uncertain. V lost 5 bases, J lost 0 bases, and 11 bases lay in between. The CDR3 consists of 15 residues. Germline V gene sequence: CDR1 SNHLY, CDR2 FYNNEI. CDR3 protein: CASSLRLNSNQPQHF. The CDR3 coding sequence is TGTGCCAGCAGTCTTCGACTGAATAGCAATCAGCCCCAGCATTTT.

This chain links TRBV19 with TRBJ2-7; 9 positions match TRBD2. In germline, CDR1 is LNHDA, CDR2 SQIVND (reference sequence). The trim removed 8 bases at V and 4 bases at J, leaving 9 bases unmatched. This CDR3 has 14 residues. The CDR3 region is CASSAASGEYEQYF. CDR3 bases: TGTGCCAGTTCCGCGGCTAGCGGGGAATACGAGCAGTACTTC.

This clone was counted a few times. The chain is built from TRBV7-9 and TRBJ1-2; 9 bases are a match to TRBD1. V was clipped by 1 base and J by 4 bases; unmatched bases: 7. The CDR3 extends over 16 amino acids. CDR1 is SEHNR and CDR2 is FQNEAQ in the germline V gene (reference sequence). CDR3 loop: CASSLGTGGQLYGYTF. DNA of the CDR3: TGTGCCAGCAGCTTAGGCACAGGGGGCCAACTCTATGGCTACACCTTC.

This clone was detected a few times. The chain is built from TRBV11-2 and TRBJ2-2; D ambiguous. The CDR3 has 13 residues. Germline V gene lookup returns CDR1 SGHAT and CDR2 FQNNGV. V was clipped by 5 bases and J by 2 bases, with 6 bases between them. CDR3: CASSPSNTGELFF. CDR3 in DNA: TGTGCCAGCAGCCCTAGTAACACCGGGGAGCTGTTTTTT.

This chain uses TRBV4-1 with TRBJ1-6, with D uncertain. The CDR3 extends over 20 amino acids. Germline V gene lookup returns CDR1 MGHRA and CDR2 YSYEKL. The germline V and J ends were trimmed by 3 bases and 0 bases, with 21 bases remaining between them. CDR3 nucleotide sequence: TGCGCCAGCAGCCACCCCGTCCGCGGGCCTCAATTCTCCTATAATTCACCCCTCCACTTT. Protein sequence: CASSHPVRGPQFSYNSPLHF.

V gene TRBV4-1 combines with J gene TRBJ1-2; TRBD1 aligns across 9 bases. The V segment lost 0 bases and the J segment 6 bases; nucleotides outside the gene matches: 5. Germline V lookup: CDR1 MGHRA, CDR2 YSYEKL. The CDR3 has 15 residues. CDR3 coding DNA: TGCGCCAGCAGCCAAGATGGGACAGGGAGAAATGGCTACACCTTC. Protein sequence: CASSQDGTGRNGYTF.

This rearrangement joins TRBV7-9 to TRBJ2-1; D is unresolved. The CDR3 extends over 14 amino acids. V lost 1 base and J 6 bases, leaving 10 bases between the germline ends. Germline-derived CDR1 and CDR2 are SEHNR and FQNEAQ (reference sequence). Here the CDR3 DNA reads TGTGCCAGCAGCTTAGTCGGGTATATCAATGAGCAGTTCTTC. Its translation is CASSLVGYINEQFF.

This clone was seen more than once but under ten times. The genes are TRBV7-3 and TRBJ2-5; D unclear. This CDR3 is 13 amino acids long. The V gene lost 1 base and the J gene lost 2 bases, with 5 bases spanning the gap. Germline lookup yields CDR1 SGHTA and CDR2 FQGTGA. The chain's CDR3 is CASSLNIQETQYF. DNA for the CDR3: TGTGCCAGCAGCTTAAACATTCAAGAGACCCAGTACTTC.

The V and J genes are TRBV5-1 and TRBJ2-5, with D tentatively TRBD2 (6 bases). The CDR3 is 15 amino acids. V gave up 4 bases and J gave up 2 bases, with 15 bases separating them. The germline CDR1 and CDR2 sequences are SGHRS and YFSETQ. As DNA, the CDR3 is TGCGCCAGCAGCCCCACTAGCTGGGTTCAAGAGACCCAGTACTTC. It specifies CASSPTSWVQETQYF.

This clone was seen only a few times. V gene TRBV5-1 combines with J gene TRBJ2-3, with TRBD2 matching over 14 bases. Germline trimming cut 0 bases from V and 4 bases from J; bases unmatched to any gene: 7. Germline V gene data show CDR1 as SGHRS and CDR2 as YFSETQ. The CDR3 totals 18 residues. DNA of the CDR3: TGCGCCAGCAGCTTGGGACTAGCGGGAGGGCCATACGCAGATACGCAGTATTTT. This encodes CASSLGLAGGPYADTQYF. The full variable domain, in which reference TRBV5-1 and TRBJ2-3 provide the parts outside the CDR3, is KAGVTQTPRYLIKTRGQQVTLSCSPISGHRSVSWYQQTPGQGLQFLFEYFSETQRNKGNFPGRFSGRQFSNSRSEMNVSTLELGDSALYLCASSLGLAGGPYADTQYFGPGTRLTVL.

V gene TRBV2 combines with J gene TRBJ2-3, with 12 nucleotides matching TRBD2. This CDR3 has 15 residues. Trimming at V came to 8 bases and at J to 2 bases, leaving 5 bases not matched to a gene. CDR1 and CDR2 (germline): SNHLY, FYNNEI. CDR3: CASAGLAGTTDTQYF. The CDR3 DNA reads TGTGCCAGCGCCGGACTAGCGGGGACCACAGATACGCAGTATTTT.

The count of this clone is one. The junction shows a germline mismatch at one end, possibly a read error. The J gene is TRBJ1-2, the V gene TRBV5-6; D not resolved. Germline CDR1 SGHDT, CDR2 YYEEEE. This CDR3 region has 13 residues. Here the CDR3 reads CASRLAESYGYTF. Here the CDR3 DNA reads TGTGCCAGCAGGTTGGCGGAGAGCTATGGCTACACCTTC.